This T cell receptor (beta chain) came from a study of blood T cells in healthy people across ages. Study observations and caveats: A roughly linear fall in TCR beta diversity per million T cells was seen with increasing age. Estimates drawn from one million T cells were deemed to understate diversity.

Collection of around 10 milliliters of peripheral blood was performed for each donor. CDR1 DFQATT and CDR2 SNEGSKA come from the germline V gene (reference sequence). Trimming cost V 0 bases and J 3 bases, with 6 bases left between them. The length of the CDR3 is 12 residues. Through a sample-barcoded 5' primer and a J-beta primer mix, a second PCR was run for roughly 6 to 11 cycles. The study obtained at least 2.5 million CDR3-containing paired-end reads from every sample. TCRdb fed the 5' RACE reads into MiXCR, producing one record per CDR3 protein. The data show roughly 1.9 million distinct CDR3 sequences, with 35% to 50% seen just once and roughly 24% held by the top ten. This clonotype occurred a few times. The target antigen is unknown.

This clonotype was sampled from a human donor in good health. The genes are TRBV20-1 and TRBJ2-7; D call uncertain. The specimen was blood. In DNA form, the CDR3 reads TGCAGTGCTAGAGAGGACGGCTACGAGCAGTACTTC. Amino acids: CSAREDGYEQYF.